What follows is one TCR beta chain and its context. Its target is unknown. A multiplex PCR was run with 60 Vbeta primers and 13 Jbeta primers. The repertoire was sequenced with immunoSEQ multiplex PCR; TCRdb's copy has only in-frame clones and lacks some. The sample gives 100,000 to 140,000 clones, over 80% of which show up once; roughly 2.6% is in the top ten. The ends were cut back, 3 bases at V and 5 bases at J, with 17 bases in the middle. Germline values: CDR1 MNHNS, CDR2 SASEGT. The CDR3 spans 15 residues. The sample is drawn from a study of cytomegalovirus exposure and HLA in healthy donors. Findings and limits, study-wide: For most subjects, TCR beta sequences were reported to predict HLA-A and HLA-B alleles with accuracy. Some TCR beta chains (about 170 of them) were listed as cytomegalovirus-associated. Later analysis indicated greater clonal expansion among HLA-associated TCR beta chains than among equally common other chains. Productive rates of about 90% or about 30% were seen for most TCR beta V segments in an earlier analysis.

This TCR was recovered from a man younger than 45 in good health and CMV-seropositive. What was sequenced was PBMCs. This chain connects TRBV6-1 to TRBJ2-7; D not resolved. CDR3 nucleotide sequence: TGTGCCAGCAGTGACGAAAGACACCTGCGCGACGAGCAGTACTTC. It specifies CASSDERHLRDEQYF.